This T cell receptor (beta chain) was recovered during a study of cytomegalovirus exposure and HLA in healthy donors. Trimming pared 2 bases from V and 4 bases from J, leaving 16 bases between. CDR1 and CDR2 from the germline V gene are MNHEY and SMNVEV (reference sequence). The CDR3 covers 16 residues. PCR employed 60 Vbeta and 13 Jbeta primers. Method: immunoSEQ multiplex PCR; TCRdb's copy keeps in-frame clones and lacks some. The sample holds 150,000 to 200,000 clones, 75% to 90% seen once. The J gene is TRBJ2-3, the V gene TRBV27, with TRBD1 as a possible D gene (6 bases). The sample was PBMCs. The clonotype was recovered from a male donor in good health and CMV-seropositive. This CDR3 reads CASSLRRGFNADTQYF. Written as DNA, the CDR3 is TGTGCCAGCAGTTTACGCAGGGGTTTTAACGCAGATACGCAGTATTTT.